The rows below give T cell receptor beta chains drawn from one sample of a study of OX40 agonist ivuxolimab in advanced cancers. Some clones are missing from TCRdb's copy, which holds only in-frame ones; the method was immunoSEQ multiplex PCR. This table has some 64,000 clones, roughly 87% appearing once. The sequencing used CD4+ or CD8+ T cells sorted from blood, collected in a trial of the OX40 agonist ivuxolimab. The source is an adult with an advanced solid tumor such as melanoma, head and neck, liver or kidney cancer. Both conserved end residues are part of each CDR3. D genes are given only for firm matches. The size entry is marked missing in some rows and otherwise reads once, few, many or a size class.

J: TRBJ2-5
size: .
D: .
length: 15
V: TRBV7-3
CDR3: CASSLTSGTQETQYF
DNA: TGTGCCAGCAGCTTAACGTCCGGGACTCAAGAGACCCAGTACTTC

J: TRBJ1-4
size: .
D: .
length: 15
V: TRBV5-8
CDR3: CASSSRRVSREKLFF
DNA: TGTGCCAGCAGCTCCCGACGGGTATCTCGGGAAAAACTGTTTTTT

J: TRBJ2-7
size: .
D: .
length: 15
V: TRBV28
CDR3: CASSSSSGVWYEQYF
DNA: TGTGCCAGCAGTTCTAGTTCAGGGGTTTGGTACGAGCAGTACTTC

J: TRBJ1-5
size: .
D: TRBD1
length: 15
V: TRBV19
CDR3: CASTRTGMSNQPQHF
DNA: TGTGCCAGTACCCGGACAGGGATGAGCAATCAGCCCCAGCATTTT

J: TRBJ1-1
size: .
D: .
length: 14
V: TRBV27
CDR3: CASSRGTMNTEAFF
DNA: TGTGCCAGCAGCCGGGGGACAATGAACACTGAAGCTTTCTTT

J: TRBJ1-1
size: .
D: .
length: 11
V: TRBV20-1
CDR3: CSADDSTEAFF
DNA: TGCAGTGCTGATGACAGTACTGAAGCTTTCTTT

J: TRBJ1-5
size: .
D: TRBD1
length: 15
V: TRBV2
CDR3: CASSLSGRGLQPQHF
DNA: TGTGCCAGCAGTCTGTCGGGCAGGGGGCTTCAGCCCCAGCATTTT

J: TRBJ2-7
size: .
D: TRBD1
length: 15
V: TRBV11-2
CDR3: CASSFFGTGKNEQYF
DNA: TGTGCCAGCAGCTTTTTCGGGACAGGGAAGAACGAGCAGTACTTC

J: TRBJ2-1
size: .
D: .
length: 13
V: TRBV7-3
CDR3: CASSTYGGGGQFF
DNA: TGTGCCAGCAGCACCTATGGAGGAGGAGGGCAGTTCTTC

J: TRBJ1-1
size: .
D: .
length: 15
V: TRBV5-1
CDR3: CASSLAEGVNTEAFF
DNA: TGCGCCAGCAGCTTGGCTGAAGGGGTGAACACTGAAGCTTTCTTT

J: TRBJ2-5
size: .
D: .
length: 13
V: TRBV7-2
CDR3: CASSSGVFETQYF
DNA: TGTGCCAGCAGCTCGGGCGTATTTGAGACCCAGTACTTC

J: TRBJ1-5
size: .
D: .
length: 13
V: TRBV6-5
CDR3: CASSPGPYQPQHF
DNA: TGTGCCAGCAGCCCCGGGCCCTATCAGCCCCAGCATTTT

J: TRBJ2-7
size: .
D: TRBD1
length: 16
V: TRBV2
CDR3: CASSERDRGSSYEQYF
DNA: TGTGCCAGCAGTGAAAGGGACAGGGGGAGCTCCTACGAGCAGTACTTC

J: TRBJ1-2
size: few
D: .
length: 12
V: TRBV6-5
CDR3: CASFDFSYGYTF
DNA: TGTGCCAGCTTTGATTTTTCCTATGGCTACACCTTC

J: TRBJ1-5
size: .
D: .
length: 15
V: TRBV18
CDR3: CASSPRGLIDQPQHF
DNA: TGTGCCAGCTCACCCCGTGGGTTAATCGATCAGCCCCAGCATTTT

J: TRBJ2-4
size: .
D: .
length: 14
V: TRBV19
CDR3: CASSPGVSKNIQYF
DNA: TGTGCCAGTAGTCCCGGGGTGTCCAAAAACATTCAGTACTTC

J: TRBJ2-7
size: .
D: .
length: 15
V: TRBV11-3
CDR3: CASSLGAETSYEQYF
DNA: TGTGCCAGCAGCTTAGGGGCGGAGACCTCCTACGAGCAGTACTTC

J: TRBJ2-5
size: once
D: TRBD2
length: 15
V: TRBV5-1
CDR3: CASSEASGTQETQYF
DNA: TGCGCCAGCAGCGAAGCTAGCGGGACCCAAGAGACCCAGTACTTC

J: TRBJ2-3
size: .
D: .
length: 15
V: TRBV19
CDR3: CASSMAARRGDTQYF
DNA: TGTGCCAGTAGTATGGCGGCCAGGCGGGGAGATACGCAGTATTTT

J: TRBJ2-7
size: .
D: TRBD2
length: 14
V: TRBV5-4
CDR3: CASSTLGGSYEQYF
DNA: TGTGCCAGCAGCACGCTTGGCGGGAGTTACGAGCAGTACTTC

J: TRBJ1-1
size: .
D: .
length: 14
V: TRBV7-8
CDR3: CASSAGQLGTEAFF
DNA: TGTGCCAGCAGCGCCGGACAGTTGGGGACTGAAGCTTTCTTT

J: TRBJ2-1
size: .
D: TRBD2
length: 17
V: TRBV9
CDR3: CASSLGTSGRALDEQFF
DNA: TGTGCCAGCAGCCTTGGGACTAGCGGGAGGGCCTTGGATGAGCAGTTCTTC